A single sample gave rise to the 21 T cell receptor beta chains below, sequenced in a study of OX40 agonist ivuxolimab in advanced cancers. The library was made by the immunoSEQ multiplex PCR assay. What TCRdb holds here is the immuneACCESS table cut down to in-frame rearrangements. Part of the clones is not present; checked against another copy, under half of the missing clones reflect an unresolved V gene, and the others are unexplained. For this sample the table gives tens of thousands of clones, of which about 85% were detected only once. In total, the top ten clones hold roughly 0.66% of the sample. The sample was CD4+ or CD8+ T cells sorted from blood, taken in a trial of the OX40 agonist ivuxolimab. The receptors originated from an adult with an advanced solid tumor such as melanoma, head and neck, liver or kidney cancer.

The genes are TRBV19 and TRBJ2-3; TRBD2 agrees at 9 bases. With 0 bases clipped from V and 0 bases from J, the junction kept 7 bases outside the gene matches. The CDR3 covers 18 residues. The germline V gene encodes CDR1 LNHDA and CDR2 SQIVND (reference sequence). The CDR3 here is CASSIEPPGLASTDTQYF. The DNA for the CDR3 is TGTGCCAGTAGTATAGAACCCCCGGGACTAGCTAGCACAGATACGCAGTATTTT.

V is TRBV7-2 and J is TRBJ1-2; 7 bases match TRBD1. After removal of 5 bases from V and 7 bases from J, the junction contained 7 bases not matched to a gene. The CDR3 sequence is 13 residues long. The germline V gene encodes CDR1 SGHTA and CDR2 FQGNSA. The CDR3 sequence is CASSLDRVAGYTF. In DNA form, the CDR3 reads TGTGCCAGCAGCCTAGACAGGGTGGCTGGCTACACCTTC.

The chain couples TRBV4-3 to TRBJ2-3; D possibly uses TRBD1 or TRBD2 (5 bases each). The CDR3 consists of 15 residues. Deletions cut 4 bases from V and 1 base from J, with 12 bases between. Germline V gene sequence: CDR1 LGHNA, CDR2 YSLEER. The CDR3 bases are TGCGCCAGCAGCCCGAGGGGAGCAGGCACAGATACGCAGTATTTT. Encoded protein: CASSPRGAGTDTQYF.

The chain recombines TRBV7-9 with TRBJ1-5, with 9 bases lining up with TRBD1. The CDR3 loop spans 18 amino acids. Germline values: CDR1 SEHNR, CDR2 FQNEAQ (reference sequence). Trimming took 6 bases from V and 2 from J; bases not matched to a gene: 14. This CDR3 reads CASSRLTGQGIGNQPQHF. CDR3 coding DNA: TGTGCCAGCAGTCGCCTGACCGGACAGGGGATAGGCAATCAGCCCCAGCATTTT.

This clone showed up just once. This chain uses TRBV29-1 with TRBJ2-1; 13 nucleotides line up with TRBD2. CDR1 is SQVTM and CDR2 is ANQGSEA in the germline V gene. V trimming: 7 bases; J trimming: 3 bases; junction bases outside the gene matches: 9. The CDR3 length is 16 residues. CDR3 amino acids: CSAQTSGGANYNEQFF. The CDR3 DNA reads as TGCAGCGCACAAACTAGCGGGGGGGCTAACTACAATGAGCAGTTCTTC.

This chain's CDR3 is CASSAFTRTPSPNYGYTF. In DNA, the CDR3 is TGTGCCAGCAGCGCCTTCACTCGGACGCCTTCCCCAAACTATGGCTACACCTTC. The chain uses TRBV6-9 and TRBJ1-2; no clear D. This CDR3 region has 18 residues. CDR1 and CDR2 from the germline V gene are MNHGY and SVAAGI. The V end lost 6 bases, the J end lost 2 bases, and 25 bases lay between the germline ends.

This chain joins TRBV28 and TRBJ2-7; 11 bases agree with TRBD1. J was trimmed by 4 bases and V by 6 bases; bases with no gene match: 11. The germline gives CDR1 MDHEN, CDR2 SYDVKM. This CDR3 is built from 16 residues. CDR3 DNA: TGTGCCAGCAGGGGACATCTCGGGACAGGGGGGTACGAGCAGTACTTC. Translating it yields CASRGHLGTGGYEQYF.

The sample holds one count of this clone. This chain links TRBV25-1 with TRBJ1-1; D not certain. The CDR3 spans 14 residues. V lost 2 bases to trimming and J lost 4 bases, with 11 bases between them. The V gene's germline CDR1 is MGHDK and CDR2 SYGVNS. The CDR3 sequence: CASSETGRRTEAFF. The DNA for the CDR3 is TGTGCCAGCAGTGAAACTGGCAGACGCACTGAAGCTTTCTTT.

This clone was seen a single time. The chain has TRBV5-1 and TRBJ2-5, with D perhaps TRBD1 (5 bases). Germline V gene sequence: CDR1 SGHRS, CDR2 YFSETQ. The CDR3 extends over 14 amino acids. Trimming took 3 bases from V and 4 from J, leaving 13 bases between them. Here the CDR3 reads CASSWGGDLETQYF. DNA of the CDR3: TGCGCCAGCAGCTGGGGCGGTGACTTAGAGACCCAGTACTTC.

The chain combines TRBV7-9 with TRBJ2-2; a possible D gene is TRBD2 (6 bases). V was shortened by 4 bases and J by 1 base, with 13 bases between the two germline ends. This CDR3 has 16 residues. Germline V lookup: CDR1 SEHNR, CDR2 FQNEAQ (reference sequence). DNA of the CDR3: TGTGCCAGCAGCTCAGGTTCCGGGGGGAACACCGGGGAGCTGTTTTTT. This encodes CASSSGSGGNTGELFF.

This chain connects TRBV6-1 to TRBJ1-6; D is ambiguous. CDR1 MNHNS and CDR2 SASEGT come from the germline V gene. V lost 3 bases and J 0 bases, leaving 9 bases between the germline ends. This CDR3 region has 16 residues. CDR3 loop: CASSDGSSSYNSPLHF. The CDR3 DNA follows: TGTGCCAGCAGTGATGGAAGCAGCTCCTATAATTCACCCCTCCACTTT.

V usage is TRBV6-5 and J usage is TRBJ1-2; 7 positions agree with TRBD1. The CDR3 sequence is 12 residues long. V shed 7 bases and J 4 bases; nucleotides not matched to a gene: 3. Germline lookup yields CDR1 MNHEY and CDR2 SVGAGI. As DNA, the CDR3 is TGTGCCAGCAACGACAGGGCCTATGGCTACACCTTC. This gives the protein CASNDRAYGYTF.

The rearrangement uses TRBV5-1 and TRBJ2-3, with 7 positions matching TRBD2. Germline loops: CDR1 SGHRS, CDR2 YFSETQ. There are 17 residues in the CDR3. The ends lost 4 bases at V and 5 bases at J; junction bases unmatched: 16. CDR3 nucleotides: TGCGCCAGCAGCGCCTTGGGAGGACTAGATAGTAGAGATACGCAGTATTTT. This sequence encodes CASSALGGLDSRDTQYF.

This chain joins TRBV4-1 and TRBJ2-4; D not certain. With 1 base removed from V and 0 bases from J, the gap between germline ends came to 4 bases. The CDR3 consists of 14 residues. CDR1 MGHRA and CDR2 YSYEKL come from the germline V gene. CDR3 nucleotides: TGCGCCAGCAGCCAAGGATTAGCCAAAAACATTCAGTACTTC. Protein product: CASSQGLAKNIQYF.

The sample holds a few counts of this clone. The rearrangement uses TRBV19 and TRBJ2-2; unclear D gene. CDR1 and CDR2 from the germline V gene are LNHDA and SQIVND (reference sequence). This CDR3 region has 12 residues. Trimming pared 8 bases from V and 4 bases from J, leaving 8 bases between. In DNA form, the CDR3 reads TGTGCCAGTTCTGGGTTCACCGGGGAGCTGTTTTTT. Protein: CASSGFTGELFF.

The genes are TRBV5-6 and TRBJ2-7; D is ambiguous. Trimming left V 4 bases short and J 0 bases short, with 11 bases between. The germline gives CDR1 SGHDT, CDR2 YYEEEE. The CDR3 runs 14 residues. The CDR3 sequence: CASSRDASSYEQYF. The CDR3 coding sequence is TGTGCCAGCAGCAGAGATGCGAGCTCCTACGAGCAGTACTTC.

The V gene is TRBV7-9, the J gene TRBJ2-5; no clear D. The CDR3 length is 13 residues. Trimming took 1 base from V and 7 from J, leaving 10 bases between them. Germline CDR1 is SEHNR and CDR2 is FQNEAQ (reference sequence). The CDR3 loop is CASSLEPSGTQYF. The CDR3 DNA is TGTGCCAGCAGCTTAGAACCATCCGGGACCCAGTACTTC. Based on the CDR3 plus reference TRBV7-9 and TRBJ2-5, the full variable domain is DTGVSQNPRHKITKRGQNVTFRCDPISEHNRLYWYRQTLGQGPEFLTYFQNEAQLEKSRLLSDRFSAERPKGSFSTLEIQRTEQGDSAMYLCASSLEPSGTQYFGPGTRLLVL.

The CDR3 sequence is CASSLGGPASYEQYF. CDR3 nucleotide sequence: TGTGCCAGCAGCTTAGGAGGCCCTGCCTCCTACGAGCAGTACTTC. The rearrangement links TRBV11-2 to TRBJ2-7; D is uncertain. The V gene lost 1 base and the J gene lost 0 bases, with 10 bases spanning the gap. Germline CDR1 reads SGHAT; CDR2 reads FQNNGV. The CDR3 runs 15 residues.

The V call is TRBV5-1, the J call TRBJ2-7; TRBD2 matches 9 bases. The CDR3 sequence is 17 residues long. Trimming at V came to 0 bases and at J to 1 base, leaving 8 bases not matched to a gene. CDR1 SGHRS and CDR2 YFSETQ come from the germline V gene. The CDR3 reads CASSLGNSGGQSYEQYF. CDR3 in DNA: TGCGCCAGCAGCTTGGGGAATAGCGGGGGCCAGTCCTACGAGCAGTACTTC.

V usage is TRBV6-5 and J usage is TRBJ1-2; possible D gene TRBD1, 5 bases. CDR3 size: 13 residues. Per germline, CDR1 MNHEY and CDR2 SVGAGI. Deletions cut 5 bases from V and 4 bases from J, with 11 bases between. This CDR3 is CASSPDSGYGYTF. CDR3 nucleotides: TGTGCCAGCAGTCCCGACAGCGGCTATGGCTACACCTTC.

This clone was detected a few times. The chain has TRBV9 and TRBJ1-2, with 10 bases that match TRBD1. The CDR3 is 16 residues long. The germline CDR1 and CDR2 sequences are SGDLS and YYNGEE. The V and J ends lost 3 bases and 7 bases, in that order; junction bases with no gene match: 12. Here the CDR3 DNA reads TGTGCCAGCAGCGGGGAGGGGACAGGGGCGTTGGGTGGCTACACCTTC. This encodes CASSGEGTGALGGYTF.